What follows are 5 T cell receptor beta chains derived from one specimen sequenced in a study of blood T cells in healthy people across ages. PCR was performed a second time for about 7 to 12 cycles using a sample-barcoded 5' primer and a J-beta primer mix. TCRdb itself ran the 5' RACE reads through MiXCR, one entry per CDR3 protein. The profile shows approximately 780,000 distinct CDR3 sequences, about 26% of them singletons. These data were also reused for a study on T cells of mothers and their children.

Sequencing input: blood. The receptors originated from a boy aged 10-17 years in good health.

In this sample, this clonotype turned up a few times. The rearrangement links TRBV3-1 to TRBJ2-7, with a possible D match to TRBD2 (6 bases). From germline, CDR1 is LGHDT and CDR2 YNNKEL (reference sequence). The CDR3 totals 14 residues. The V end lost 3 bases, the J end lost 4 bases, and 13 bases lay between the germline ends. CDR3 coding DNA: TGTGCCAGCAGCCAGCCTGGGACTGCGTACGAGCAGTACTTC. Translating gives CASSQPGTAYEQYF.

The chain couples TRBV11-2 to TRBJ1-2; no clear D gene. The CDR3 extends over 13 amino acids. The ends were cut back, 7 bases at V and 8 bases at J, with 17 bases in the middle. The germline V gene has CDR1 SGHAT and CDR2 FQNNGV. The CDR3 sequence is CASKIDGVGGYTF. CDR3 bases: TGTGCCAGCAAAATAGATGGGGTTGGCGGCTACACCTTC.

A few counts support this clonotype. Written as DNA, the CDR3 is TGTGCCAGCAGTCATCGGGGGGATGGGGGGAAAGCTTTCTTT. It is translated as CASSHRGDGGKAFF. The chain links TRBV12-3 or TRBV12-4 to TRBJ1-1; the D gene is possibly TRBD1 (5 bases). This CDR3 spans 14 amino acids. The V end lost 5 bases, the J end lost 9 bases, and 19 bases lay between the germline ends.

This clonotype was recorded many times. V usage is TRBV12-3 or TRBV12-4 and J usage is TRBJ1-3; D uncertain. The V gene lost 3 bases and the J gene lost 1 base, with 1 base spanning the gap. The CDR3 has 12 residues. CDR3 region: CASSFSGNTIYF. DNA of the CDR3: TGTGCCAGCAGTTTTTCTGGAAACACCATATATTTT.

This clonotype occurred a few times. The CDR3 loop reads CASSQASAATPYEQYF. CDR3 DNA: TGTGCCAGCAGCCAAGCTTCAGCAGCCACCCCCTACGAGCAGTACTTC. The V gene is TRBV3-1, the J gene TRBJ2-5; D gene unclear. The J call is uncertain, as TRBJ2-7 better fits the DNA end. The CDR3 runs to 16 residues. CDR1 LGHDT and CDR2 YNNKEL come from the germline V gene (reference sequence).